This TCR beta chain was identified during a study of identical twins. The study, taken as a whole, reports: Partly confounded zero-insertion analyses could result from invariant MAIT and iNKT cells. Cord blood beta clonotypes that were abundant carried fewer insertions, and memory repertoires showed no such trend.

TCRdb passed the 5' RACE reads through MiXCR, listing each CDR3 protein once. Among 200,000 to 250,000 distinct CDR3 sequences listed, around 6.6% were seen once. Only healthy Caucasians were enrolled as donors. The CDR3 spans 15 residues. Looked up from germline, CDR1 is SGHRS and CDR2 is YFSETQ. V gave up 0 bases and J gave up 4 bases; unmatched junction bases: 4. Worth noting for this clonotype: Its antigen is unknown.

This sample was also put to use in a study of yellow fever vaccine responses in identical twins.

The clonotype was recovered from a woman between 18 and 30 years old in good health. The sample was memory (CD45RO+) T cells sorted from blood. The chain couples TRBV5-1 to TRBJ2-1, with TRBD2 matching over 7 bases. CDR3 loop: CASSLVREPYNEQFF. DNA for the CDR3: TGCGCCAGCAGCTTGGTGCGGGAGCCTTACAATGAGCAGTTCTTC.